This TCR beta chain appears in the sequencing data of a study of blood T cell repertoires in COVID-19. Study as a whole: Spain, Italy and the United States supplied samples that represented acute and convalescent COVID-19.

As processed by the authors: Quantification of nucleated cells was approximated via reference gene primer amplification. Measured with immunoSEQ multiplex PCR; TCRdb has only the in-frame clones, and not every one. V and J calls and clone size are as listed in that table; D and trimming were resolved from the DNA. The sample contains more than 300,000 clones, 75% to 90% of which appear only once. The V end lost 2 bases, the J end lost 2 bases, and 13 bases lay between the germline ends. The CDR3 is 16 residues long. Germline assignment: CDR1 KGHSH and CDR2 LQKENI. The gene calls are TRBV18 and TRBJ1-5, with no clear D. The sequenced sample was peripheral blood. This receptor was identified in a woman aged 50 to 65 with COVID-19, enrolled during active disease. CDR3 coding DNA: TGTGCCAGCTCACCAAGCGCGGGCAGCCGCAATCAGCCCCAGCATTTT. This sequence encodes CASSPSAGSRNQPQHF. The full variable domain, rest sourced from reference TRBV18 and TRBJ1-5, is NAGVMQNPRHLVRRRGQEARLRCSPMKGHSHVYWYRQLPEEGLKFMVYLQKENIIDESGMPKERFSAEFPKEGPSILRIQQVVRGDSAAYFCASSPSAGSRNQPQHFGDGTRLSIL.